Below, 15 T cell receptor beta chains from the same sample are listed, as sequenced in a study of cytomegalovirus exposure and HLA in healthy donors. Primers for the PCR totalled 60 Vbeta and 13 Jbeta. Produced via immunoSEQ multiplex PCR; TCRdb's table is partial and in-frame only. The sample lists 150,000 to 200,000 clones, around 76% seen once, with 1.5% in the top ten. Sequencing used PBMCs. These receptor sequences come from a man in his forties or fifties in good health and CMV-seronegative.

The chain uses TRBV4-2 and TRBJ2-3; 7 positions match TRBD1. Germline V lookup: CDR1 LGHNA, CDR2 YNFKEQ. V dropped 4 bases and J dropped 1; count of bases not matched to a gene: 5. This CDR3 has 15 amino acids. The CDR3 DNA sequence: TGTGCCAGCAGCCTTCGACAGGGAGGCACAGATACGCAGTATTTT. The encoded protein is CASSLRQGGTDTQYF.

The V gene is TRBV9, the J gene TRBJ2-7; 10 nucleotides match TRBD1. The germline V gene has CDR1 SGDLS and CDR2 YYNGEE. This CDR3 is built from 15 residues. Trimming took 0 bases from V and 5 from J; bases not matched to a gene: 5. For the CDR3, the DNA is TGTGCCAGCAGCGTAGAGGGACAGGGGTTCAACGAGCAGTACTTC. Translation gives CASSVEGQGFNEQYF.

The rearrangement joins TRBV14 to TRBJ2-7; maybe TRBD1 (5 bases). Germline V gene sequence: CDR1 SGHDN, CDR2 FVKESK. This CDR3 is 15 amino acids long. The germline V and J ends were trimmed by 0 bases and 3 bases, with 12 bases remaining between them. CDR3 loop: CASSQDAGRLYEQYF. Here the CDR3 DNA reads TGTGCCAGCAGCCAAGATGCAGGGCGCCTCTACGAGCAGTACTTC.

In this sample, this clone turned up once. The chain has TRBV5-1 and TRBJ1-2; D unresolved. Trimming stripped 2 bases from V and 4 bases from J, with 12 bases between. The CDR3 is 14 amino acids. CDR1 is SGHRS, CDR2 YFSETQ, per germline. The CDR3 DNA reads TGCGCCAGCAGCTTAGAGCAGGCCACCTATGGCTACACCTTC. Amino acids: CASSLEQATYGYTF.

The chain recombines TRBV7-9 with TRBJ2-2; TRBD2 matches at 9 bases. V shed 5 bases and J 5 bases; nucleotides not matched to a gene: 9. The CDR3 is 16 residues long. Germline loops: CDR1 SEHNR, CDR2 FQNEAQ (reference sequence). The DNA for the CDR3 is TGTGCCAGCAGCCCCCCAGGGGCGGGAGGGACCGGGGAGCTGTTTTTT. This encodes CASSPPGAGGTGELFF.

This chain connects TRBV12-5 to TRBJ2-5; the match to TRBD2 covers 9 bases. After removal of 7 bases from V and 4 bases from J, the junction contained 4 bases not matched to a gene. Looked up from germline, CDR1 is LGHNT and CDR2 is FRNRAP. This CDR3 has 13 amino acids. The chain's CDR3 is CASARRGGETQYF. CDR3 DNA: TGTGCTAGTGCGCGGCGGGGGGGAGAGACCCAGTACTTC. Complete variable domain (other parts from reference TRBV12-5 and TRBJ2-5): DARVTQTPRHKVTEMGQEVTMRCQPILGHNTVFWYRQTMMQGLELLAYFRNRAPLDDSGMPKDRFSAEMPDATLATLKIQPSEPRDSAVYFCASARRGGETQYFGPGTRLLVL.

This chain connects TRBV9 to TRBJ1-1; unclear D gene. The V and J ends lost 7 bases and 1 base respectively, with 11 bases between them. The germline V gene has CDR1 SGDLS and CDR2 YYNGEE. The CDR3 sequence is 13 residues long. CDR3 DNA sequence: TGTGCCAGCGGGCTTCGGCAGAACACTGAAGCTTTCTTT. Translated: CASGLRQNTEAFF. Complete variable domain (other parts from reference TRBV9 and TRBJ1-1): DSGVTQTPKHLITATGQRVTLRCSPRSGDLSVYWYQQSLDQGLQFLIQYYNGEERAKGNILERFSAQQFPDLHSELNLSSLELGDSALYFCASGLRQNTEAFFGQGTRLTVV.

The CDR3 sequence is CASKTGIYYGYTF. Written as DNA, the CDR3 is TGTGCCAGCAAAACAGGGATATACTATGGCTACACCTTC. The J gene is TRBJ1-2, the V gene TRBV7-2, with D tentatively TRBD1 (6 bases). The CDR3 covers 13 residues. V shed 7 bases and J shed 3 bases, with 12 bases lying between them. Germline V gene data show CDR1 as SGHTA and CDR2 as FQGNSA. The full variable domain, in which reference TRBV7-2 and TRBJ1-2 provide the parts outside the CDR3, is GAGVSQSPSNKVTEKGKDVELRCDPISGHTALYWYRQSLGQGLEFLIYFQGNSAPDKSGLPSDRFSAERTGGSVSTLTIQRTQQEDSAVYLCASKTGIYYGYTFGSGTRLTVV.

The CDR3 DNA is TGTGCCAGCAGCGTAGGACGGCCCGGGGAGGGCTACACCTTC. This codes for CASSVGRPGEGYTF. The chain has TRBV7-9 and TRBJ1-2; D not resolved. V lost 5 bases and J lost 8, with 18 bases in between. Germline CDR1 reads SEHNR; CDR2 reads FQNEAQ (reference sequence). The CDR3 consists of 14 residues.

J is TRBJ1-1 and V is TRBV27; a possible D gene is TRBD1 (5 bases). The CDR3 totals 14 residues. Germline CDR1 is MNHEY and CDR2 is SMNVEV (reference sequence). Trimming removed 6 bases from V and 5 bases from J, with 16 bases in between. The CDR3 coding sequence is TGTGCCAGCAGCTGGGGGGGGAGTGGGACTGAAGCTTTCTTT. Translated: CASSWGGSGTEAFF.

The CDR3 loop is CASSVGRETYNEQFF. The CDR3 DNA is TGTGCCAGCAGCGTAGGTCGGGAAACCTACAATGAGCAGTTCTTC. This rearrangement joins TRBV9 to TRBJ2-1, with TRBD2 as a possible D gene (5 bases). The CDR3 consists of 15 residues. Germline values: CDR1 SGDLS, CDR2 YYNGEE. V was trimmed by 0 bases and J by 2 bases, leaving 9 bases between them.

The CDR3, as DNA: TGTGCCAGCAGCTTACAGGCCATCGGGCCCCAGCATTTT. As protein: CASSLQAIGPQHF. V and J are TRBV13 and TRBJ1-5, with D unclear. CDR1 and CDR2 (germline): PRHDT, FYEKMQ (reference sequence). V shed 2 bases and J shed 9 bases, with 11 bases lying between them. The CDR3 has 13 residues.

The genes are TRBV18 and TRBJ1-5; D gene uncertain. The CDR3 has 14 amino acids. The V end lost 2 bases, the J end lost 5 bases, and 10 bases lay between the germline ends. Germline loops: CDR1 KGHSH, CDR2 LQKENI. The CDR3 region has the DNA TGTGCCAGCTCACCAGGCACAGTTGATCAGCCCCAGCATTTT. Translating gives CASSPGTVDQPQHF.

This chain joins TRBV7-9 and TRBJ1-2, with 10 bases lining up with TRBD1. The germline gives CDR1 SEHNR, CDR2 FQNEAQ (reference sequence). V gave up 8 bases and J gave up 5 bases; unmatched junction bases: 11. The CDR3 consists of 15 residues. The CDR3 DNA sequence: TGTGCCAGCGGAAGGGGGACAGGGGATGGGTATGGCTACACCTTC. It codes for CASGRGTGDGYGYTF.

This chain uses TRBV7-9 with TRBJ2-7; D remains unclear. CDR1 and CDR2 from the germline V gene are SEHNR and FQNEAQ (reference sequence). This CDR3 comprises 13 residues. The V end lost 6 bases, the J end lost 0 bases, and 9 bases lay between the germline ends. CDR3 in amino acids: CASSLSISYEQYF. The CDR3 DNA sequence: TGTGCCAGCAGTCTAAGTATCTCCTACGAGCAGTACTTC.